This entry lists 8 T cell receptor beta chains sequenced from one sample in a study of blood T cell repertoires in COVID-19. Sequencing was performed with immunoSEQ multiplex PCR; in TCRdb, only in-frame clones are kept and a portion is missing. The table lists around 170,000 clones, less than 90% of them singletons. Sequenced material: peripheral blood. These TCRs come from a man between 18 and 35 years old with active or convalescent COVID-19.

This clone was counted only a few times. CDR3 residues: CASRGDPGTEAFF. In nucleotides, the CDR3 is TGTGCCAGCAGAGGGGATCCCGGGACTGAAGCTTTCTTT. The chain links TRBV6-4 to TRBJ1-1; the D gene is possibly TRBD1 (5 bases). Germline CDR1 is MRHNA and CDR2 is SNTAGT. V gave up 6 bases and J gave up 5 bases, with 13 bases separating them. The CDR3 runs 13 residues.

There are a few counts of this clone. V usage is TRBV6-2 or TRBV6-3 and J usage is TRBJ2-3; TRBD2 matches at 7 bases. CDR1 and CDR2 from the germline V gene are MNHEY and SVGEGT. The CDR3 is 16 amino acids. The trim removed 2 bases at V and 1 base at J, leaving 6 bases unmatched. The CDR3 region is CASSYPTSARTDTQYF. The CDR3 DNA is TGTGCCAGCAGTTACCCAACTAGCGCCCGCACAGATACGCAGTATTTT.

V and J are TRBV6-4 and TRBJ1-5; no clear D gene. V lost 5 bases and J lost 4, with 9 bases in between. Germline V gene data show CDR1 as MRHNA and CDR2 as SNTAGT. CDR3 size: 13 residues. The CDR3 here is CASSITPNQPQHF. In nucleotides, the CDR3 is TGTGCCAGCAGTATTACACCTAATCAGCCCCAGCATTTT.

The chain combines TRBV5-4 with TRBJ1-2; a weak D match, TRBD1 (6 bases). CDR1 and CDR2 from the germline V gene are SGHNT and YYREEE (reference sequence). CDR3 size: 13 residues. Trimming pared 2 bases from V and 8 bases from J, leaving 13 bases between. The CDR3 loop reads CASSFLQGRGYTF. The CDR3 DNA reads TGTGCCAGCAGCTTCTTACAGGGTCGAGGCTACACCTTC.

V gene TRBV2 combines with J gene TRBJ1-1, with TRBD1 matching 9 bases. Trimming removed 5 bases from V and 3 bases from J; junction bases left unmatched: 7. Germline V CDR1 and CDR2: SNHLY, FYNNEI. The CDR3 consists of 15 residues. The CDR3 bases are TGTGCCAGCAGTCCTAGACAGGGGGGGCACACTGAAGCTTTCTTT. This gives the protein CASSPRQGGHTEAFF.

CDR3 sequence (DNA): TGTGCCAGCAGCGCCGGACAGGGTCGAAACTATGGCTACACCTTC. It yields the protein CASSAGQGRNYGYTF. The V call is TRBV9, the J call TRBJ1-2; TRBD1 aligns across 8 bases. CDR3 length equals 15 residues. CDR1 and CDR2 (germline): SGDLS, YYNGEE. J was trimmed by 2 bases and V by 3 bases; bases with no gene match: 6.

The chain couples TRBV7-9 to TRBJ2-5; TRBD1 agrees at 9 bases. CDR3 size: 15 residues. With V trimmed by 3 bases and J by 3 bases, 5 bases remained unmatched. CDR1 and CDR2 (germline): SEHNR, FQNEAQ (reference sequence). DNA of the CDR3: TGTGCCAGCAGCTTCCCAGGGACAGGGAAAGAGACCCAGTACTTC. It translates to CASSFPGTGKETQYF.

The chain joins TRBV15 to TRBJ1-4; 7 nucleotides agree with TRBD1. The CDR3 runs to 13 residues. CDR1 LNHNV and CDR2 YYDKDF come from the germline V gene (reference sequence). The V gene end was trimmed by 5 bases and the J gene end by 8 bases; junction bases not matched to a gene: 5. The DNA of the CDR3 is TGTGCCACCAGCTCACAGGGGTGGGAAAAACTGTTTTTT. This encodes CATSSQGWEKLFF.